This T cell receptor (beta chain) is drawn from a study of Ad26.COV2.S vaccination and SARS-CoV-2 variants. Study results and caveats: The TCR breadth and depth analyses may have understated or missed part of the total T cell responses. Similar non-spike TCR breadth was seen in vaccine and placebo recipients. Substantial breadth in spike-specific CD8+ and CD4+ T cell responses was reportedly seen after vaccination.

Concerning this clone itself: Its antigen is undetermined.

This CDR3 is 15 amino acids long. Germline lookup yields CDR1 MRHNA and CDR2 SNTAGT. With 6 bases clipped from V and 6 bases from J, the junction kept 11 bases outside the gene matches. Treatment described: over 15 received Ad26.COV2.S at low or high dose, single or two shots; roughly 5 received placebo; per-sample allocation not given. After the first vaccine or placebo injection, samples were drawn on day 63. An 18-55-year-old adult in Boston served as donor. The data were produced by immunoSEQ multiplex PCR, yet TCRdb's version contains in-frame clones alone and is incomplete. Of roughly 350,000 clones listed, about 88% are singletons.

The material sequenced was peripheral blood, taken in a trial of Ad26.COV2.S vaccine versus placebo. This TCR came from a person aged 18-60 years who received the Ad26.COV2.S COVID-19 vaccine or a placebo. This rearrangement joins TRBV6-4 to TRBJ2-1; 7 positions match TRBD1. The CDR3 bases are TGTGCCAGCAGCCTGGGACAGAAAAGGGTCAATGAGCAGTTCTTC. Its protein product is CASSLGQKRVNEQFF.